Presented here are 25 T cell receptor beta chains from one specimen sequenced in a study of T cells in Graves' hyperthyroidism and ophthalmopathy. The source material, RNA transcripts, was used to amplify TCR beta CDR3 regions. HTBI primers were the set used in a first-round RT-PCR of the TCR CDR3. TCRdb reprocessed the multiplex PCR reads via MiXCR and lists one record per CDR3 protein. The sample lists nearly 600,000 distinct CDR3 sequences, approximately 13% seen once, with 5% to 7% in the top ten. Sequencing was carried out using blood. Source of these receptors: a young woman with Graves' hyperthyroidism that later progressed to Graves' ophthalmopathy.

This clonotype has a count of ten or more. The gene calls are TRBV6-1 and TRBJ1-1; unclear D gene. The germline V and J ends were trimmed by 6 bases and 6 bases, with 14 bases remaining between them. This CDR3 is 13 amino acids long. Per germline, CDR1 MNHNS and CDR2 SASEGT. This CDR3 is CASSPGLVAEAFF. CDR3 nucleotides: TGTGCCAGCAGCCCCGGGCTAGTGGCTGAAGCTTTCTTT.

This clonotype was detected only a few times. This sequence joins TRBV7-6 and TRBJ1-5, with TRBD1 matching over 10 bases. The CDR3 sequence is 17 residues long. V lost 1 base, J lost 3 bases, and 6 bases stayed unmatched. CDR1 is SGHVS and CDR2 is FNYEAQ in the germline V gene. The CDR3 spells CASSLGTGGGNNQPQHF. CDR3 in DNA: TGTGCCAGCAGCTTAGGGACAGGGGGGGGCAACAATCAGCCCCAGCATTTT. The full variable domain, rest sourced from reference TRBV7-6 and TRBJ1-5, is GAGVSQSPRYKVTKRGQDVALRCDPISGHVSLYWYRQALGQGPEFLTYFNYEAQQDKSGLPNDRFSAERPEGSISTLTIQRTEQRDSAMYRCASSLGTGGGNNQPQHFGDGTRLSIL.

The chain combines TRBV9 with TRBJ2-7; D unclear. Germline CDR1 SGDLS, CDR2 YYNGEE. This CDR3 is built from 13 residues. V lost 7 bases and J lost 5, with 16 bases in between. CDR3 sequence reads: CASGSPSGNEQYF. CDR3 DNA: TGTGCCAGCGGCTCCCCGAGTGGGAACGAGCAGTACTTC.

This clonotype came up many times. The chain employs TRBV7-9 and TRBJ2-7, with 7 bases that match TRBD1. The CDR3 totals 15 residues. Germline CDR1 SEHNR, CDR2 FQNEAQ (reference sequence). Trimming at V came to 5 bases and at J to 2 bases, leaving 9 bases not matched to a gene. This chain's CDR3 is CASSIMRQGTYEQYF. The CDR3 DNA reads TGTGCCAGCAGCATAATGCGACAGGGCACCTACGAGCAGTACTTC. Supplemented by reference TRBV7-9 and TRBJ2-7, the full variable domain reads DTGVSQNPRHKITKRGQNVTFRCDPISEHNRLYWYRQTLGQGPEFLTYFQNEAQLEKSRLLSDRFSAERPKGSFSTLEIQRTEQGDSAMYLCASSIMRQGTYEQYFGPGTRLTVT.

This clonotype was counted ten times or more. This chain's CDR3 is CASSLGALRDTQYF. In DNA form, the CDR3 reads TGTGCCAGCAGCTTAGGGGCTCTGCGGGATACGCAGTATTTT. V is TRBV7-2 and J is TRBJ2-3, with unresolved D. This CDR3 has 14 amino acids. Deletions cut 1 base from V and 6 bases from J, with 11 bases between. Germline values: CDR1 SGHTA, CDR2 FQGNSA.

The table lists this clonotype with many counts. The V gene is TRBV28, the J gene TRBJ2-1; D may be TRBD1 (6 bases). CDR1 and CDR2 (germline): MDHEN, SYDVKM. Deletions cut 5 bases from V and 4 bases from J, with 15 bases between. This CDR3 region has 15 residues. This CDR3 reads CASSLSRGVYNEQFF. Written as DNA, the CDR3 is TGTGCCAGCAGTCTCAGCAGGGGTGTTTACAATGAGCAGTTCTTC. Filled out from reference TRBV28 and TRBJ2-1, the complete variable domain reads DVKVTQSSRYLVKRTGEKVFLECVQDMDHENMFWYRQDPGLGLRLIYFSYDVKMKEKGDIPEGYSVSREKKERFSLILESASTNQTSMYLCASSLSRGVYNEQFFGPGTRLTVL.

A note on this clonotype: A much larger clonotype is one base distant, so this may be a read error. The gene calls are TRBV14 and TRBJ2-7; the D gene could be TRBD1 or TRBD2 (5 bases each). The CDR3 is 14 residues long. Germline values: CDR1 SGHDN, CDR2 FVKESK. Written as DNA, the CDR3 is TGTGCCAGCAGCCCCAGGGTGGGACCGGACGAGCAGAACTTC. Translating it yields CASSPRVGPDEQNF.

This clonotype has only a few counts. V and J are TRBV6-2 or TRBV6-3 and TRBJ1-1; D unresolved. With 3 bases removed from V and 4 bases from J, the gap between germline ends came to 21 bases. The germline gives CDR1 MNHEY, CDR2 SVGEGT. There are 17 residues in the CDR3. CDR3 DNA sequence: TGTGCCAGCAGTTATAGTTCCAGAACGCTACCGGGCACTGAAGCTTTCTTT. This translates into CASSYSSRTLPGTEAFF.

This clonotype was recorded many times. The CDR3 DNA sequence: TGTGCCAGCAGTTTATTCAGGGGAAATCAGCCCCAGCATTTT. Amino acid sequence: CASSLFRGNQPQHF. This chain joins TRBV28 and TRBJ1-5, with a possible D match to TRBD1 (6 bases). V was trimmed by 1 base and J by 4 bases, leaving 8 bases between them. The CDR3 sequence is 14 residues long. Germline V gene data show CDR1 as MDHEN and CDR2 as SYDVKM.

This clonotype was observed at least ten times. The rearrangement uses TRBV24-1 and TRBJ2-5, with 8 nucleotides matching TRBD2. Trimming at V came to 5 bases and at J to 3 bases, leaving 13 bases not matched to a gene. Germline V gene sequence: CDR1 KGHDR, CDR2 SFDVKD. The CDR3 has 17 residues. The CDR3 loop is CATSANSGSLAEETQYF. As DNA, the CDR3 is TGTGCCACCAGTGCCAACTCCGGATCACTAGCGGAAGAGACCCAGTACTTC.

The sample holds a few counts of this clonotype. The CDR3 sequence: CAWGGAPGTEAFF. The CDR3 DNA reads as TGTGCCTGGGGGGGAGCTCCGGGCACTGAAGCTTTCTTT. The chain couples TRBV30 to TRBJ1-1, with TRBD1 as a possible D gene (5 bases). Germline V gene lookup returns CDR1 GTSNPN and CDR2 SVGIG (reference sequence). The V gene lost 5 bases and the J gene lost 4 bases, with 14 bases spanning the gap. The CDR3 is 13 amino acids.

This clonotype was seen ten or more times. The V gene is TRBV5-1, the J gene TRBJ2-5; TRBD2 matches 7 bases. CDR3 size: 15 residues. Germline CDR1 is SGHRS and CDR2 is YFSETQ. Losses at the gene ends were 4 bases for V and 1 base for J; bases not matched to a gene: 7. The CDR3 DNA reads as TGCGCCAGCAGCCCCGAAGCGGGGCTCCAAGAGACCCAGTACTTC. This sequence encodes CASSPEAGLQETQYF.

The chain combines TRBV10-2 with TRBJ2-7; D is unresolved. Trimming removed 7 bases from V and 5 bases from J, with 6 bases in between. CDR1 and CDR2 (germline): WSHSY, SAAADI. CDR3 length: 10 residues. Here the CDR3 reads CASNRHEQYF. The CDR3 bases are TGCGCCAGCAACCGACACGAGCAGTACTTC.

This clonotype appeared many times. The chain carries TRBV6-2 or TRBV6-3 and TRBJ1-1; the D is unclear. The CDR3 contains 13 residues. Trimming stripped 5 bases from V and 7 bases from J, with 14 bases between. Germline V gene lookup returns CDR1 MNHEY and CDR2 SVGEGT. CDR3 sequence reads: CASSPVSRGEAFF. CDR3 in DNA: TGTGCCAGCAGTCCGGTCAGCCGAGGTGAAGCTTTCTTT.

In its sample, this clonotype was seen many times. The chain combines TRBV29-1 with TRBJ2-7; 10 nucleotides align to TRBD1. The length of the CDR3 is 13 residues. Germline assignment: CDR1 SQVTM and CDR2 ANQGSEA. V gave up 5 bases and J gave up 2 bases; unmatched junction bases: 3. CDR3 nucleotide sequence: TGCAGCGTTCGACAGGGGGCAGCCTACGAGCAGTACTTC. The encoded protein is CSVRQGAAYEQYF.

The rearrangement links TRBV30 to TRBJ2-7; no definite D call. V dropped 1 base and J dropped 0 bases, with 7 bases sitting between them. The CDR3 has 13 amino acids. Germline V lookup: CDR1 GTSNPN, CDR2 SVGIG (reference sequence). CDR3 nucleotide sequence: TGTGCCTGGAGTGGACACACCTCCTACGAGCAGTACTTC. Translation: CAWSGHTSYEQYF.

This clonotype was seen at least ten times. CDR3 bases: TGCGCCAGCAGCCAGGGAGAGCTCAGAACAGATACGCAGTATTTT. It specifies CASSQGELRTDTQYF. The chain couples TRBV5-1 to TRBJ2-3; D is perhaps TRBD1 or TRBD2 (5 bases each). Germline lookup yields CDR1 SGHRS and CDR2 YFSETQ. The CDR3 covers 15 residues. Trimming left V 4 bases short and J 3 bases short, with 15 bases between.

This clonotype appeared many times. The chain couples TRBV28 to TRBJ1-4; D is undetermined. Germline CDR1 MDHEN, CDR2 SYDVKM. V was trimmed by 3 bases and J by 5 bases, leaving 13 bases between them. The CDR3 has 15 residues. The CDR3 region has the DNA TGTGCCAGCAGTTTCTTTGGCAGCCACAATGAAAAACTGTTTTTT. Its translation: CASSFFGSHNEKLFF.

This chain joins TRBV29-1 and TRBJ2-3; D is perhaps TRBD1 or TRBD2 (5 bases each). The CDR3 runs to 13 residues. Germline lookup yields CDR1 SQVTM and CDR2 ANQGSEA. The V end lost 5 bases, the J end lost 0 bases, and 9 bases lay between the germline ends. The CDR3 region has the DNA TGCAGCGTTCTGGGACCTAGCACAGATACGCAGTATTTT. Its protein product is CSVLGPSTDTQYF.

The sample holds many counts of this clonotype. For the CDR3, the DNA is TGTGCCAGCACCTCACCGTGGGGGGAGCAGTACTTC. Protein: CASTSPWGEQYF. J is TRBJ2-7 and V is TRBV27, with D tentatively TRBD1 or TRBD2 (5 bases each). Germline-derived CDR1 and CDR2 are MNHEY and SMNVEV (reference sequence). CDR3 length: 12 amino acids. Trimming removed 7 bases from V and 7 bases from J, with 14 bases in between.

There are many counts of this clonotype. The rearrangement joins TRBV11-3 to TRBJ2-1; no definite D call. The length of the CDR3 is 13 residues. V lost 8 bases, J lost 5 bases, and 13 bases lay in between. Germline-derived CDR1 and CDR2 are SGHNT and YENEEA. Here the CDR3 reads CASANLVHNEQFF. CDR3 nucleotide sequence: TGTGCCAGCGCCAATCTAGTCCACAATGAGCAGTTCTTC.

This clonotype has ten or more counts. The chain carries TRBV11-3 and TRBJ1-1, with no clear D. CDR3 length: 15 residues. V was clipped by 1 base and J by 7 bases, with 16 bases between them. Per germline, CDR1 SGHNT and CDR2 YENEEA. DNA of the CDR3: TGTGCCAGCAGCTTAGGTGAAGGCGGCAGGCGTGAAGCTTTCTTT. It specifies CASSLGEGGRREAFF. Full variable domain (outside the CDR3, taken from reference TRBV11-3 and TRBJ1-1): EAGVVQSPRYKIIEKKQPVAFWCNPISGHNTLYWYLQNLGQGPELLIRYENEEAVDDSQLPKDRFSAERLKGVDSTLKIQPAELGDSAVYLCASSLGEGGRREAFFGQGTRLTVV.

This clonotype was counted at least ten times. This sequence joins TRBV2 and TRBJ1-2; the D gene is possibly TRBD1 (5 bases). The CDR3 sequence is 14 residues long. The V gene lost 1 base and the J gene lost 6 bases, with 12 bases spanning the gap. Germline-derived CDR1 and CDR2 are SNHLY and FYNNEI. CDR3 sequence: CASSEGTRKDGYTF. In nucleotides, the CDR3 is TGTGCCAGCAGTGAAGGGACAAGAAAAGATGGCTACACCTTC.

Ten or more counts support this clonotype. The rearrangement joins TRBV19 to TRBJ2-7, with 15 nucleotides matching TRBD2. Germline loops: CDR1 LNHDA, CDR2 SQIVND (reference sequence). The CDR3 totals 15 residues. The trim removed 4 bases at V and 7 bases at J, leaving 5 bases unmatched. The CDR3 DNA reads as TGTGCCAGTAGTACCGGGACTAGCGGGAGGAGAGAGCAGTACTTC. It yields the protein CASSTGTSGRREQYF. Based on the CDR3 plus reference TRBV19 and TRBJ2-7, the full variable domain is DGGITQSPKYLFRKEGQNVTLSCEQNLNHDAMYWYRQDPGQGLRLIYYSQIVNDFQKGDIAEGYSVSREKKESFPLTVTSAQKNPTAFYLCASSTGTSGRREQYFGPGTRLTVT.

As concerns this clonotype: A read error may be the cause here, since a much bigger clone is one base away. Because the CDR3's place on the DNA is in doubt, the DNA is left out and the CDR3 is given as listed by TCRdb. The V call is TRBV30, the J call TRBJ2-3; the D call TRBD1 from the table was never checked on the DNA. Germline V gene data show CDR1 as GTSNPN and CDR2 as SVGIG (reference sequence). The CDR3 has 14 amino acids, counting both end residues. CDR3 sequence reads: CAWSVGQGTDTRYF.